The 17 T cell receptor beta chains given below trace back to one sample, sequenced in a study of cytomegalovirus exposure and HLA in healthy donors. The primer mix had 60 Vbeta and 13 Jbeta primers. The table came from immunoSEQ multiplex PCR; TCRdb's copy has only in-frame clones and leaves some out. The sample includes about 120,000 clones, around four fifths of them seen just once. Material: PBMCs. The receptor source for this set is a man aged 35 to 55 in good health and CMV-seronegative.

The chain couples TRBV10-2 to TRBJ1-5; no reliable D call. There are 14 residues in the CDR3. V lost 0 bases, J lost 6 bases, and 9 bases lay in between. Looked up from germline, CDR1 is WSHSY and CDR2 is SAAADI. The CDR3 spells CASSESVDVQPQHF. The CDR3, as DNA: TGCGCCAGCAGTGAGTCTGTAGATGTTCAGCCCCAGCATTTT.

The chain combines TRBV4-1 with TRBJ1-1, with unresolved D. Germline-derived CDR1 and CDR2 are MGHRA and YSYEKL. V was clipped by 4 bases and J by 0 bases, with 6 bases between them. The CDR3 covers 13 residues. The CDR3 loop is CASSLHLNTEAFF. CDR3 in DNA: TGCGCCAGCAGCCTACATTTGAACACTGAAGCTTTCTTT.

J is TRBJ2-7 and V is TRBV30, with 10 bases aligning to TRBD2. Germline V lookup: CDR1 GTSNPN, CDR2 SVGIG (reference sequence). CDR3 length: 14 amino acids. The junction had 5 bases not matched to a gene; V was cut back by 0 bases and J by 6 bases. CDR3 DNA: TGTGCCTGGAGTGTAGAACTAGCGGGAAGCGAGCAGTACTTC. Encoded protein: CAWSVELAGSEQYF.

The chain recombines TRBV5-1 with TRBJ2-7, with D maybe TRBD1 (6 bases). This CDR3 contains 15 residues. Germline assignment: CDR1 SGHRS and CDR2 YFSETQ. With 0 bases removed from V and 0 bases from J, the gap between germline ends came to 10 bases. CDR3 protein: CASSLEPGVSYEQYF. CDR3 nucleotide sequence: TGCGCCAGCAGCTTGGAACCAGGGGTCTCCTACGAGCAGTACTTC. The full variable domain, with the rest looked up from reference TRBV5-1 and TRBJ2-7, is KAGVTQTPRYLIKTRGQQVTLSCSPISGHRSVSWYQQTPGQGLQFLFEYFSETQRNKGNFPGRFSGRQFSNSRSEMNVSTLELGDSALYLCASSLEPGVSYEQYFGPGTRLTVT.

The gene calls are TRBV6-1 and TRBJ1-6, with D perhaps matching TRBD1 (6 bases). CDR3 length: 13 residues. The V end lost 7 bases, the J end lost 8 bases, and 12 bases lay between the germline ends. From germline, CDR1 is MNHNS and CDR2 SASEGT. In DNA form, the CDR3 reads TGTGCCAGCAACAGGGTGAACGATTCACCCCTCCACTTT. Translation: CASNRVNDSPLHF.

The V and J genes are TRBV9 and TRBJ1-4, with a weak D call TRBD1 (5 bases). There are 14 residues in the CDR3. Germline V gives CDR1 SGDLS, CDR2 YYNGEE. V lost 3 bases and J lost 4, with 10 bases in between. In DNA form, the CDR3 reads TGTGCCAGCAGCGGTTCGGGACTTAATGAAAAACTGTTTTTT. Translating gives CASSGSGLNEKLFF. The complete variable domain, with remaining parts taken from reference TRBV9 and TRBJ1-4, reads DSGVTQTPKHLITATGQRVTLRCSPRSGDLSVYWYQQSLDQGLQFLIQYYNGEERAKGNILERFSAQQFPDLHSELNLSSLELGDSALYFCASSGSGLNEKLFFGSGTQLSVL.

V and J are TRBV7-3 and TRBJ2-1, with D tentatively TRBD2 (6 bases). The CDR3 is 15 residues long. The V end was cut by 2 bases, the J end by 2 bases, with 10 bases between. Looked up from germline, CDR1 is SGHTA and CDR2 is FQGTGA. CDR3 residues: CASSLGGYTYNEQFF. The DNA of the CDR3 is TGTGCCAGCAGCTTAGGAGGGTACACCTACAATGAGCAGTTCTTC.

This rearrangement joins TRBV9 to TRBJ2-2; 7 bases match TRBD1. CDR3 length: 14 amino acids. J lost 4 bases, V lost 4 bases, and 4 bases had no gene match. From germline, CDR1 is SGDLS and CDR2 YYNGEE. The CDR3 DNA reads TGTGCCAGCAGCCTCCGACAGGGCACCGGGGAGCTGTTTTTT. It encodes CASSLRQGTGELFF.

The chain links TRBV11-2 to TRBJ1-2, with 8 bases matching TRBD1. CDR1 and CDR2 (germline): SGHAT, FQNNGV. The ends lost 3 bases at V and 5 bases at J; junction bases unmatched: 20. CDR3 size: 19 residues. The CDR3 nucleotides are TGTGCCAGCAGCTTCCTCTACGACAGGGGCCACGGTTTAAGATATGGCTACACCTTC. The encoded protein is CASSFLYDRGHGLRYGYTF. Drawing the rest from reference TRBV11-2 and TRBJ1-2, the complete variable domain is EAGVAQSPRYKIIEKRQSVAFWCNPISGHATLYWYQQILGQGPKLLIQFQNNGVVDDSQLPKDRFSAERLKGVDSTLKIQPAKLEDSAVYLCASSFLYDRGHGLRYGYTFGSGTRLTVV.

The CDR3 coding sequence is TGTGCCAGCAGCTTGACTAGCGGAGCCCCCAGGGGAGAGACCCAGTACTTC. It codes for CASSLTSGAPRGETQYF. The rearrangement links TRBV7-3 to TRBJ2-5, with 9 bases lining up with TRBD2. The CDR3 consists of 17 residues. Trimming removed 3 bases from V and 4 bases from J; junction bases left unmatched: 12. From germline, CDR1 is SGHTA and CDR2 FQGTGA.

The chain employs TRBV5-6 and TRBJ2-2; no clear D. V was clipped by 0 bases and J by 5 bases, with 5 bases between them. Germline-derived CDR1 and CDR2 are SGHDT and YYEEEE. The CDR3 is 13 amino acids. The CDR3 sequence: CASSLVLTGELFF. In DNA, the CDR3 is TGTGCCAGCAGCTTGGTCTTAACCGGGGAGCTGTTTTTT. Full variable domain (missing parts from reference TRBV5-6 and TRBJ2-2): DAGVTQSPTHLIKTRGQQVTLRCSPKSGHDTVSWYQQALGQGPQFIFQYYEEEERQRGNFPDRFSGHQFPNYSSELNVNALLLGDSALYLCASSLVLTGELFFGEGSRLTVL.

The chain is built from TRBV5-6 and TRBJ1-6; no reliable D call. Germline V CDR1 and CDR2: SGHDT, YYEEEE. The CDR3 is 14 residues long. Trimming removed 1 base at V and 5 bases at J, with 7 bases between. The CDR3 spells CASSLSRNNSPLHF. CDR3 DNA sequence: TGTGCCAGCAGCTTGTCGCGGAATAATTCACCCCTCCACTTT.

The chain couples TRBV6-1 to TRBJ2-3, with 10 bases lining up with TRBD1. CDR3 length equals 18 residues. Germline CDR1 is MNHNS and CDR2 is SASEGT. V lost 0 bases and J lost 1; bases outside the gene matches: 7. As DNA, the CDR3 is TGTGCCAGCAGTGAAGCGCTTCACGGGACAGGGGGCACAGATACGCAGTATTTT. Its protein is CASSEALHGTGGTDTQYF.

The J gene is TRBJ1-2, the V gene TRBV27; 10 nucleotides agree with TRBD1. The CDR3 extends over 15 amino acids. From germline, CDR1 is MNHEY and CDR2 SMNVEV (reference sequence). V shed 4 bases and J 3 bases; nucleotides not matched to a gene: 5. In nucleotides, the CDR3 is TGTGCCAGCAGTTATACCGGGACAGGGGACTATGGCTACACCTTC. Protein product: CASSYTGTGDYGYTF.

The V call is TRBV6-1, the J call TRBJ1-6; no firm D call. Germline V lookup: CDR1 MNHNS, CDR2 SASEGT. The germline V and J ends were trimmed by 6 bases and 0 bases, with 9 bases remaining between them. This CDR3 has 15 amino acids. The CDR3 region has the DNA TGTGCCAGCAGAGACGACAACTCCTATAATTCACCCCTCCACTTT. It is translated as CASRDDNSYNSPLHF.

As to this clone: Within the sample, other DNA sequences also encode this same CDR3. The rearrangement links TRBV30 to TRBJ1-1; no reliable D call. The CDR3 covers 15 residues. The V end was cut by 8 bases, the J end by 4 bases, with 23 bases between. The germline V gene encodes CDR1 GTSNPN and CDR2 SVGIG (reference sequence). The CDR3 DNA sequence: TGTGCCCTCGTTAACGGACTGGGAGGAATCACTGAAGCTTTCTTT. Its protein is CALVNGLGGITEAFF. Full variable domain (rest looked up from reference TRBV30 and TRBJ1-1): SQTIHQWPATLVQPVGSPLSLECTVEGTSNPNLYWYRQAAGRGLQLLFYSVGIGQISSEVPQNLSASRPQDRQFILSSKKLLLSDSGFYLCALVNGLGGITEAFFGQGTRLTVV.

This clone has only one observation. The chain combines TRBV5-1 with TRBJ2-1, with TRBD2 matching over 7 bases. Trimming took 0 bases from V and 8 from J; bases not matched to a gene: 11. The CDR3 loop spans 16 amino acids. From germline, CDR1 is SGHRS and CDR2 YFSETQ. The CDR3 DNA is TGCGCCAGCAGCTTGGCCCCGGCTAGCGGAGGCGATGAGCAGTTCTTC. Its protein product is CASSLAPASGGDEQFF.